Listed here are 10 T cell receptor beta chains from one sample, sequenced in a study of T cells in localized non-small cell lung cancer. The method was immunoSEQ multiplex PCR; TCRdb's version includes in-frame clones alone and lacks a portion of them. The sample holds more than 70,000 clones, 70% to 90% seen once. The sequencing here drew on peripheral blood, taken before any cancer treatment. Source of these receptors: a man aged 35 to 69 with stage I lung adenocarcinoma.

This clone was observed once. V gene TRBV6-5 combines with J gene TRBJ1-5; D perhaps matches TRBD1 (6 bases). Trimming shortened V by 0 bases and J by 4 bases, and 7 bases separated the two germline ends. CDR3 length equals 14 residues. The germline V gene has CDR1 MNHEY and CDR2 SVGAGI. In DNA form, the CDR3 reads TGTGCCAGCAGTTACTCACAGGGTAATCAGCCCCAGCATTTT. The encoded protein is CASSYSQGNQPQHF.

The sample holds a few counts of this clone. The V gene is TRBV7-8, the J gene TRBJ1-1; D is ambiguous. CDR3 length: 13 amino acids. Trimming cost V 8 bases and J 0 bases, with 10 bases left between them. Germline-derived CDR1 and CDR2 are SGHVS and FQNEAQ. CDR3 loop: CASGSTLNTEAFF. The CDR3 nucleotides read TGTGCCAGCGGTTCTACCCTGAACACTGAAGCTTTCTTT.

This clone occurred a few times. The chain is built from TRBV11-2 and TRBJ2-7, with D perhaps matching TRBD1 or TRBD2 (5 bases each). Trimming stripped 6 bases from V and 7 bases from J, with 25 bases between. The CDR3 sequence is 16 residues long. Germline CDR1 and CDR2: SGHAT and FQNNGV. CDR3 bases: TGTGCCAGCAGTCTGATACACTCCGGGACCAATTTGGAGCAGTACTTC. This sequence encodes CASSLIHSGTNLEQYF.

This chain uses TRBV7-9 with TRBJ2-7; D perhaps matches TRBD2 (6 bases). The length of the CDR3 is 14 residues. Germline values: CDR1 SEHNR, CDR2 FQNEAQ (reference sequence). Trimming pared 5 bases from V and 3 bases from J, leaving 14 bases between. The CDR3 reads CASSPRESVYEQYF. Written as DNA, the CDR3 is TGTGCCAGCAGCCCCCGGGAGTCAGTCTACGAGCAGTACTTC.

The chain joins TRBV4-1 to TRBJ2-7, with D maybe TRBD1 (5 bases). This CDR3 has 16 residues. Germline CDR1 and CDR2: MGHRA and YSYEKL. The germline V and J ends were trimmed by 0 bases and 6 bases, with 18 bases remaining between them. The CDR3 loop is CASSQDSGSLTLEQYF. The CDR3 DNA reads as TGCGCCAGCAGCCAAGATTCAGGGTCGCTGACTCTCGAGCAGTACTTC.

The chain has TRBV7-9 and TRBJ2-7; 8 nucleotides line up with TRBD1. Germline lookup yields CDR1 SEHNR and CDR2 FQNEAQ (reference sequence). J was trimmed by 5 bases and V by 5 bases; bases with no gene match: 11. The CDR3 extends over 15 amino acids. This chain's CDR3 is CASSEKVTGGDEQYF. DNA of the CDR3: TGTGCCAGCAGCGAGAAAGTTACAGGGGGAGACGAGCAGTACTTC.

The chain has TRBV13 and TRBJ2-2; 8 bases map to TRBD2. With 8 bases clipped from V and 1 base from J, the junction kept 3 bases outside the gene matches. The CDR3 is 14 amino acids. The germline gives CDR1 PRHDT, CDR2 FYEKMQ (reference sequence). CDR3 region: CASRLARNTGELFF. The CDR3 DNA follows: TGTGCCAGCCGACTAGCGAGGAACACCGGGGAGCTGTTTTTT.

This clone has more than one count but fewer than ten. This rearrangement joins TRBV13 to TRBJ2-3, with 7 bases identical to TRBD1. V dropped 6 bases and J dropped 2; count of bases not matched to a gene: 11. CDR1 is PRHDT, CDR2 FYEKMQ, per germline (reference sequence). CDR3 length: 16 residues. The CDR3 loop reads CASSSSRDRNTDTQYF. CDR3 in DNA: TGTGCCAGCAGTTCGTCCCGGGACAGAAACACAGATACGCAGTATTTT.

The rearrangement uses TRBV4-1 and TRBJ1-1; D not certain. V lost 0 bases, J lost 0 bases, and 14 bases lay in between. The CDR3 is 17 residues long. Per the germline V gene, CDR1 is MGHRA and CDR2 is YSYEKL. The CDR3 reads CASSQDPPLVMNTEAFF. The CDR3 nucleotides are TGCGCCAGCAGCCAAGATCCCCCCTTAGTCATGAACACTGAAGCTTTCTTT.

CDR3 DNA: TGTGCCAGCAGCTTACAAGGGGGCCCCACTGAAGCTTTCTTT. This sequence encodes CASSLQGGPTEAFF. This chain joins TRBV11-3 and TRBJ1-1; TRBD1 matches 7 bases. Germline V gene data show CDR1 as SGHNT and CDR2 as YENEEA. V lost 2 bases, J lost 4 bases, and 4 bases stayed unmatched. The CDR3 contains 14 residues.